A selection of T cell receptor beta chains follows, all from one sample in a study of blood T cell repertoires in COVID-19. Sequenced by immunoSEQ multiplex PCR; TCRdb stores in-frame clones only, minus some. The sample includes under 100,000 clones, approximately 81% of them seen just once. Source material: peripheral blood. Receptors originate from an older man with active or convalescent COVID-19. Both conserved end residues are part of each CDR3. The order of the fields is D gene, J gene, clone size, V gene, CDR3 DNA, CDR3 protein. The D gene is left open where the match is weak. Some rows mark clone size as missing; the rest say once, few, many or name a class of expanded clone.

TRBD1,TRBJ1-2,-,TRBV28,TGTGCCAGCAGTGACAGGGAACGGGGCTACACCTTC,CASSDRERGYTF
TRBD1,TRBJ1-5,-,TRBV6-5,TGTGCCAGCAGCCGGGACAGGGCGGTACAGCCCCAGCATTTT,CASSRDRAVQPQHF
-,TRBJ1-1,-,TRBV27,TGTGCCAGCAGAGCCCAGGGGCGTTTAACTGAAGCTTTCTTT,CASRAQGRLTEAFF
-,TRBJ1-5,few,TRBV19,TGTGCCAGCTCGGCGGGGGCCCGGAGGGGCAATCAGCCCCAGCATTTT,CASSAGARRGNQPQHF
-,TRBJ1-6,-,TRBV19,TGTGCCAGTAGTGTTCGGAGCTCCTATAATTCACCCCTCCACTTT,CASSVRSSYNSPLHF
-,TRBJ1-6,-,TRBV23-1,TGCGCCAGCAGTCAATCAGGAGGACATTCACCCCTCCACTTT,CASSQSGGHSPLHF
TRBD2,TRBJ2-7,-,TRBV19,TGTGCCAGTAGTACTAGCGGGGGGGCTTCCTACGAGCAGTACTTC,CASSTSGGASYEQYF
TRBD2,TRBJ2-5,-,TRBV28,TGTGCCAGCAGACCTACTAGCGGGGGCCAAGAGACCCAGTACTTC,CASRPTSGGQETQYF
TRBD1,TRBJ2-7,-,TRBV3-1/TRBV3-2,TGTGCCAGCAAAAGACAGGGCTACGAGCAGTACTTC,CASKRQGYEQYF
-,TRBJ1-2,-,TRBV12-5,TGTGCTAGTGGCCCCGGGCCGGGGGGCTACACCTTC,CASGPGPGGYTF
-,TRBJ1-1,-,TRBV7-9,TGTGCCAGCAGCTTACGGGTTATTTTAAACACTGAAGCTTTCTTT,CASSLRVILNTEAFF
TRBD1,TRBJ1-1,-,TRBV12-3/TRBV12-4,TGTGCCAGCAGCCGGGACAGGGCCACTGAAGCTTTCTTT,CASSRDRATEAFF
-,TRBJ2-7,-,TRBV12-3/TRBV12-4,TGTGCCAGCAGCAACCAGGGCTACGAGCAGTACTTC,CASSNQGYEQYF
-,TRBJ2-3,-,TRBV21-1,TGTGCCAGCAGCCTCAGGGCTAGCGGGGGGGCCCCGGATACGCAGTATTTT,CASSLRASGGAPDTQYF
-,TRBJ2-3,-,TRBV21-1,TGTGCCAGCAGCAAAATTCAGGGGGATACGCAGTATTTT,CASSKIQGDTQYF
TRBD1,TRBJ1-2,-,TRBV10-3,TGTGCCATCAAGAGAGGCGGGACAGGGGGTGACTATGGCTACACCTTC,CAIKRGGTGGDYGYTF
TRBD2,TRBJ2-2,-,TRBV27,TGTGCCAGCAGTTCTTTGCGGGGGTTTCGGGTCGGGGAGCTGTTTTTT,CASSSLRGFRVGELFF
TRBD1,TRBJ1-3,-,TRBV7-2,TGTGCCAGCAGCCCCCCAGGGGGGAGAGGAAGAAACACCATATATTTT,CASSPPGGRGRNTIYF
-,TRBJ1-1,-,TRBV25-1,TGTGCCAGCAGTGAATCTCGCCAGGGTCAAGGGAACACTGAAGCTTTCTTT,CASSESRQGQGNTEAFF
-,TRBJ1-4,-,TRBV7-9,TGTGCCAGCAGTTTCGGCGGAGGGGATGAAAAACTGTTTTTT,CASSFGGGDEKLFF
TRBD1,TRBJ2-7,-,TRBV6-5,TGTGCCAGCACAGCCGGGACAGGGGTGTCATACGAGCAGTACTTC,CASTAGTGVSYEQYF